This T cell receptor (beta chain) stems from a study of shared clonotypes between healthy human individuals. Background on the study: Donors consisted of two women and a few men between 18 and 49.

A CD45RA-negative memory subset and a CD45RA+ naive subset were separated from the CD4+ cells. A note on this clone: Its antigen is currently unknown.

The authors split each subset's genomic DNA evenly across several immunoSEQ plates. Produced via immunoSEQ multiplex PCR; TCRdb's table is partial and in-frame only. The table lists roughly 2.4 million clones, approximately 94% of them singletons. The CDR3 extends over 14 amino acids. V was cut by 3 bases and J by 2 bases, with 8 bases left in between. Germline lookup yields CDR1 SGHRS and CDR2 YFSETQ. Study findings and constraints: Sampling used blood alone; tissue repertoires probably differ.

Sequences were obtained from naive CD4+ T cells sorted from blood. Subset here: CD45RA+ positively selected. This TCR derives from a man between 18 and 35 years old in good health. V and J are TRBV5-1 and TRBJ1-4; D is undetermined. The CDR3 protein is CASSSSRTNEKLFF. CDR3 nucleotides: TGCGCCAGCAGCTCATCAAGGACTAATGAAAAACTGTTTTTT.